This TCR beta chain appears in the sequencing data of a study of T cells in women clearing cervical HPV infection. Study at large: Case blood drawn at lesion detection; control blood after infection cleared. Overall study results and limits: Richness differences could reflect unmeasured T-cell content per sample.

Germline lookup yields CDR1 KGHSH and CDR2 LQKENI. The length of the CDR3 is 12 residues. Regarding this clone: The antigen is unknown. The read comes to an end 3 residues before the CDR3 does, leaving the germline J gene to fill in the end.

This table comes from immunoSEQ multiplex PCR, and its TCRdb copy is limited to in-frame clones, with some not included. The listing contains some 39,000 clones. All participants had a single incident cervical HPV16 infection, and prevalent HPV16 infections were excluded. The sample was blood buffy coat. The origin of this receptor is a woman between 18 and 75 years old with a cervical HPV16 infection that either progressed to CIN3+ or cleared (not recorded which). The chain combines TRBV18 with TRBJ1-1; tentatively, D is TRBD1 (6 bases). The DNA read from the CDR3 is TGTGCCAGCTCCCGGAGACAGGCGGAA. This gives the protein CASSRRQAE. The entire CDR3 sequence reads CASSRRQAEAFF.